The next 26 T cell receptor beta chains were all read from a single sample in a study of blood T cell repertoires in COVID-19. Only in-frame clones appear in the TCRdb table, and some are missing; sequencing was by immunoSEQ multiplex PCR. Of 72,000 or so clones in the sample, 90% were seen once. Sequencing was done on a sample of peripheral blood. All receptors derive from a woman aged 80 or over with acute or convalescent COVID-19.

The chain joins TRBV2 to TRBJ2-3; 11 nucleotides agree with TRBD1. There are 14 residues in the CDR3. V trimming: 8 bases; J trimming: 6 bases; junction bases outside the gene matches: 7. CDR1 is SNHLY and CDR2 is FYNNEI in the germline V gene. The CDR3 spells CASLDRGRRDTQYF. CDR3 bases: TGTGCCAGCCTGGACAGGGGGCGCAGGGATACGCAGTATTTT.

This chain joins TRBV12-5 and TRBJ2-1; 8 bases fit TRBD1. V dropped 6 bases and J dropped 6; count of bases not matched to a gene: 7. Germline V gene lookup returns CDR1 LGHNT and CDR2 FRNRAP. The CDR3 covers 14 residues. The CDR3 bases are TGTGCTAGTGGCCGTTCAGGGGGCGGCAATGAGCAGTTCTTC. Translation gives CASGRSGGGNEQFF.

The rearrangement joins TRBV3-1 (or the pseudogene TRBV3-2) to TRBJ2-4; the match to TRBD1 covers 9 bases. The CDR3 runs to 16 residues. Trimming at V came to 3 bases and at J to 0 bases, leaving 3 bases not matched to a gene. Germline CDR1 is LGHDT and CDR2 is YNNKEL (reference sequence). The CDR3 nucleotides read TGTGCCAGCAGCCACACAGGGGGCCTAGCCAAAAACATTCAGTACTTC. Its translation: CASSHTGGLAKNIQYF.

This clone was detected only a few times. The gene calls are TRBV23-1 and TRBJ2-7, with D possibly matching TRBD1 (5 bases). TRBV23-1 is an ORF for which the function is uncertain. The CDR3 totals 12 residues. The V and J ends lost 2 bases and 12 bases respectively, with 14 bases between them. Here the CDR3 reads CASSQPTGLGYF. The CDR3 DNA reads TGCGCCAGCAGTCAACCTACAGGTTTAGGGTACTTC.

CDR3 coding DNA: TGTGCCAGCATCCTTAGGACAGGGGAAACCGGGGAGCTGTTTTTT. This sequence encodes CASILRTGETGELFF. The chain employs TRBV6-5 and TRBJ2-2; TRBD1 matches 9 bases. Losses at the gene ends were 7 bases for V and 5 bases for J; bases not matched to a gene: 8. The CDR3 has 15 residues. Germline V gene data show CDR1 as MNHEY and CDR2 as SVGAGI.

CDR3 DNA: TGTGCCAGCAGTTTGCGACAGAATGAAAAACTGTTTTTT. This translates into CASSLRQNEKLFF. The chain is built from TRBV12-3 or TRBV12-4 and TRBJ1-4; TRBD1 is a possible D gene (5 bases). The CDR3 is 13 amino acids. V was cut by 3 bases and J by 5 bases, with 7 bases left in between.

The chain is built from TRBV28 and TRBJ1-1, with a weak D call TRBD1 (5 bases). V shed 2 bases and J shed 4 bases, with 14 bases lying between them. The CDR3 is made up of 15 amino acids. Germline V CDR1 and CDR2: MDHEN, SYDVKM. The CDR3 reads CASSLPQGLVTEAFF. CDR3 bases: TGTGCCAGCAGTTTACCCCAGGGCTTGGTCACTGAAGCTTTCTTT. Drawing the rest from reference TRBV28 and TRBJ1-1, the complete variable domain is DVKVTQSSRYLVKRTGEKVFLECVQDMDHENMFWYRQDPGLGLRLIYFSYDVKMKEKGDIPEGYSVSREKKERFSLILESASTNQTSMYLCASSLPQGLVTEAFFGQGTRLTVV.

This clone has just a few counts. The chain is built from TRBV5-6 and TRBJ1-2; D is undetermined. The CDR3 extends over 13 amino acids. Germline values: CDR1 SGHDT, CDR2 YYEEEE. Trimming took 0 bases from V and 6 from J, leaving 9 bases between them. CDR3 in DNA: TGTGCCAGCAGCTTGGGGCAGTTGAATGGCTACACCTTC. Its protein is CASSLGQLNGYTF. Combining the CDR3 with reference TRBV5-6 and TRBJ1-2 gives the whole variable domain DAGVTQSPTHLIKTRGQQVTLRCSPKSGHDTVSWYQQALGQGPQFIFQYYEEEERQRGNFPDRFSGHQFPNYSSELNVNALLLGDSALYLCASSLGQLNGYTFGSGTRLTVV.

V is TRBV15 and J is TRBJ1-5, with D hard to call. CDR1 is LNHNV and CDR2 is YYDKDF in the germline V gene (reference sequence). V was shortened by 0 bases and J by 6 bases, with 12 bases between the two germline ends. CDR3 length: 15 residues. CDR3 sequence: CATSRDRGKGQPQHF. The CDR3 DNA sequence: TGTGCCACCAGCAGAGATCGAGGGAAGGGTCAGCCCCAGCATTTT. The full variable domain, with the rest looked up from reference TRBV15 and TRBJ1-5, is DAMVIQNPRYQVTQFGKPVTLSCSQTLNHNVMYWYQQKSSQAPKLLFHYYDKDFNNEADTPDNFQSRRPNTSFCFLDIRSPGLGDTAMYLCATSRDRGKGQPQHFGDGTRLSIL.

The chain links TRBV7-2 to TRBJ1-6; D unclear. V was shortened by 1 base and J by 9 bases, with 7 bases between the two germline ends. Looked up from germline, CDR1 is SGHTA and CDR2 is FQGNSA. The CDR3 length is 13 residues. CDR3 coding DNA: TGTGCCAGCAGCTTAGAGCTGGTTTCACCCCTCCACTTT. Translation: CASSLELVSPLHF.

This rearrangement joins TRBV6-6 to TRBJ1-4, with a tentative D call TRBD1 (6 bases). Trimming cost V 7 bases and J 4 bases, with 13 bases left between them. Germline-derived CDR1 and CDR2 are MNHNY and SVGAGI (reference sequence). This CDR3 is 14 amino acids long. The CDR3 nucleotides are TGTGCCAGCAAAAGGGGGGGAGGTAATGAAAAACTGTTTTTT. Its translation: CASKRGGGNEKLFF.

This clone has a single count. This chain connects TRBV5-1 to TRBJ1-3; a possible D gene is TRBD1 (6 bases). Trimming left V 2 bases short and J 2 bases short, with 8 bases between. The CDR3 sequence is 14 residues long. Germline lookup yields CDR1 SGHRS and CDR2 YFSETQ. CDR3 amino acids: CASSLGTTGNTIYF. The CDR3 region has the DNA TGCGCCAGCAGCTTAGGGACAACTGGAAACACCATATATTTT.

The CDR3 loop reads CASSLQSSYNSPLHF. The CDR3 bases are TGTGCCAGCAGCCTACAGAGCTCCTATAATTCACCCCTCCACTTT. The chain couples TRBV7-2 to TRBJ1-6, with no clear D. This CDR3 is 15 amino acids long. Germline CDR1 and CDR2: SGHTA and FQGNSA. With 5 bases removed from V and 0 bases from J, the gap between germline ends came to 8 bases.

This chain joins TRBV5-1 and TRBJ1-1; 8 positions agree with TRBD1. CDR3 length: 17 residues. The V gene end was trimmed by 2 bases and the J gene end by 3 bases; junction bases not matched to a gene: 12. Germline V gene data show CDR1 as SGHRS and CDR2 as YFSETQ. CDR3 loop: CASSFGQGWGLDTEAFF. CDR3 nucleotides: TGCGCCAGCAGCTTTGGACAGGGCTGGGGTTTGGACACTGAAGCTTTCTTT.

This clone has only one observation. The CDR3 DNA follows: TGTGCCAGCAGCCAAGGGCGGGGGGGGTTCTTC. This gives the protein CASSQGRGGFF. The chain couples TRBV3-1 (or the pseudogene TRBV3-2) to TRBJ2-1, with 9 bases identical to TRBD2. Looked up from germline, CDR1 is LGHDT and CDR2 is YNNKEL (reference sequence). J lost 15 bases, V lost 1 base, and 1 base had no gene match. The CDR3 sequence is 11 residues long.

The V gene is TRBV6-2 or TRBV6-3, the J gene TRBJ1-1; tentatively, D is TRBD1 (5 bases). CDR3 length: 15 amino acids. The V gene lost 0 bases and the J gene lost 5 bases, with 13 bases spanning the gap. The germline gives CDR1 MNHEY, CDR2 SVGEGT. The CDR3 protein is CASSYSTRAETEAFF. The CDR3 region has the DNA TGTGCCAGCAGTTACTCGACCAGGGCGGAGACTGAAGCTTTCTTT.

This clone has a handful of counts. This sequence joins TRBV19 and TRBJ1-5; TRBD1 matches 7 bases. In germline, CDR1 is LNHDA, CDR2 SQIVND (reference sequence). V lost 2 bases, J lost 4 bases, and 11 bases stayed unmatched. The CDR3 spans 17 residues. DNA of the CDR3: TGTGCCAGTAGTATATTTGGTCGGGGGACAGTGAATCAGCCCCAGCATTTT. Protein product: CASSIFGRGTVNQPQHF.

This clone has just a few counts. The gene calls are TRBV28 and TRBJ1-2; D is unresolved. Trimming stripped 6 bases from V and 4 bases from J, with 12 bases between. CDR1 is MDHEN and CDR2 is SYDVKM in the germline V gene. This CDR3 is 13 amino acids long. The CDR3 reads CASSPRVLYGYTF. CDR3 coding DNA: TGTGCCAGCAGCCCTCGGGTTCTCTATGGCTACACCTTC.

The gene calls are TRBV12-5 and TRBJ2-3; D might be TRBD1 (6 bases). V lost 6 bases and J 0 bases, leaving 13 bases between the germline ends. Germline-derived CDR1 and CDR2 are LGHNT and FRNRAP. This CDR3 is 15 amino acids long. CDR3 in DNA: TGTGCTAGTGGCCTTGGGACACTGAGCACAGATACGCAGTATTTT. The encoded protein is CASGLGTLSTDTQYF. Variable domain in full (rest from reference TRBV12-5 and TRBJ2-3): DARVTQTPRHKVTEMGQEVTMRCQPILGHNTVFWYRQTMMQGLELLAYFRNRAPLDDSGMPKDRFSAEMPDATLATLKIQPSEPRDSAVYFCASGLGTLSTDTQYFGPGTRLTVL.

The chain combines TRBV3-1 (or the pseudogene TRBV3-2) with TRBJ2-2; D may be TRBD2 (6 bases). Germline V gene sequence: CDR1 LGHDT, CDR2 YNNKEL (reference sequence). Trimming took off 4 bases at V and 6 bases at J, with 15 bases between the two ends. CDR3 length: 15 amino acids. The CDR3, as DNA: TGTGCCAGCAGCCCCTGGCAGGGAGGCGCCGGGGAGCTGTTTTTT. Its translation is CASSPWQGGAGELFF.

The rearrangement uses TRBV11-1 and TRBJ1-1; TRBD1 might be the D (5 bases). Germline CDR1 is SGHAT and CDR2 is FQDESV (reference sequence). V lost 5 bases, J lost 1 base, and 17 bases lay in between. The CDR3 runs 16 residues. The CDR3 coding sequence is TGTGCCAGCAGCCGCTCCCTCCTAACAGGGAACACTGAAGCTTTCTTT. This sequence encodes CASSRSLLTGNTEAFF.

The chain links TRBV19 to TRBJ1-1, with 7 bases identical to TRBD1. This CDR3 contains 14 residues. The germline CDR1 and CDR2 sequences are LNHDA and SQIVND (reference sequence). Losses at the gene ends were 5 bases for V and 0 bases for J; bases not matched to a gene: 3. CDR3 protein: CASSSDRVNTEAFF. As DNA, the CDR3 is TGTGCCAGTAGTTCCGACAGGGTGAACACTGAAGCTTTCTTT. The full variable domain, its missing parts supplied by reference TRBV19 and TRBJ1-1, is DGGITQSPKYLFRKEGQNVTLSCEQNLNHDAMYWYRQDPGQGLRLIYYSQIVNDFQKGDIAEGYSVSREKKESFPLTVTSAQKNPTAFYLCASSSDRVNTEAFFGQGTRLTVV.

J is TRBJ2-2 and V is TRBV5-1; D not certain. CDR1 and CDR2 from the germline V gene are SGHRS and YFSETQ. Trimming cost V 3 bases and J 7 bases, with 16 bases left between them. The length of the CDR3 is 15 residues. The CDR3 here is CASSSGYSRDGELFF. DNA of the CDR3: TGCGCCAGCAGCTCGGGTTATAGTCGCGACGGGGAGCTGTTTTTT.

The gene calls are TRBV5-1 and TRBJ2-3; TRBD2 aligns across 11 bases. V dropped 4 bases and J dropped 6; count of bases not matched to a gene: 7. Germline assignment: CDR1 SGHRS and CDR2 YFSETQ. The CDR3 runs to 15 residues. CDR3 amino acids: CASSLSGGAPDTQYF. As DNA, the CDR3 is TGCGCCAGCAGCCTTAGCGGGGGGGCCCCCGATACGCAGTATTTT.

This rearrangement joins TRBV18 to TRBJ1-5; 9 bases line up with TRBD1. The germline gives CDR1 KGHSH, CDR2 LQKENI. Unmatched junction bases numbered 16, after V lost 2 bases and J lost 2 bases. This CDR3 has 20 amino acids. The CDR3 nucleotides are TGTGCCAGCTCACCAACGTTGAGGACAGGGGTCGGTTTGCGCAATCAGCCCCAGCATTTT. Its protein is CASSPTLRTGVGLRNQPQHF. Full variable domain (rest looked up from reference TRBV18 and TRBJ1-5): NAGVMQNPRHLVRRRGQEARLRCSPMKGHSHVYWYRQLPEEGLKFMVYLQKENIIDESGMPKERFSAEFPKEGPSILRIQQVVRGDSAAYFCASSPTLRTGVGLRNQPQHFGDGTRLSIL.

The rearrangement links TRBV5-1 to TRBJ2-1; 8 bases are a match to TRBD2. Germline-derived CDR1 and CDR2 are SGHRS and YFSETQ. The V segment lost 1 base and the J segment 5 bases; nucleotides outside the gene matches: 5. The CDR3 is 15 amino acids. CDR3 in amino acids: CASSLTAGGDNEQFF. The CDR3 bases are TGCGCCAGCAGCTTGACGGCGGGGGGTGACAATGAGCAGTTCTTC.